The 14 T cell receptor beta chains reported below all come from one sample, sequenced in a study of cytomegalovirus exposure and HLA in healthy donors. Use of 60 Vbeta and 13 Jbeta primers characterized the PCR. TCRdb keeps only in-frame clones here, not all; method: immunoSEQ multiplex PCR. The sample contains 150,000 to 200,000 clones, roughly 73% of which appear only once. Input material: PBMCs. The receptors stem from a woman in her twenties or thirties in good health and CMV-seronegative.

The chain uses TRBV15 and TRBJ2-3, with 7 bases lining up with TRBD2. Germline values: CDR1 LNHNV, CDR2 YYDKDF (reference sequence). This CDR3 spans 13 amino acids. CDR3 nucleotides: TGTGCAAGCCGTCGGGACTACACAGATACGCAGTATTTT. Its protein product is CASRRDYTDTQYF.

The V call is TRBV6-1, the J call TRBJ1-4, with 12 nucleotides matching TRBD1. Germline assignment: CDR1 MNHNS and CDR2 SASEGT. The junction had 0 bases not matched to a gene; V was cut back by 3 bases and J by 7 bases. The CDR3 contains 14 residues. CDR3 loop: CASSEGQGAEKLFF. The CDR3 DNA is TGTGCCAGCAGTGAGGGACAGGGGGCTGAAAAACTGTTTTTT.

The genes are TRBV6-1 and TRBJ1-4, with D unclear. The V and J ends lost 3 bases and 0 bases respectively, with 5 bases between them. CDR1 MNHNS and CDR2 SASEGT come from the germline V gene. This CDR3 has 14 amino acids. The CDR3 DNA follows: TGTGCCAGCAGTGACAGTGCAACTAATGAAAAACTGTTTTTT. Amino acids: CASSDSATNEKLFF.

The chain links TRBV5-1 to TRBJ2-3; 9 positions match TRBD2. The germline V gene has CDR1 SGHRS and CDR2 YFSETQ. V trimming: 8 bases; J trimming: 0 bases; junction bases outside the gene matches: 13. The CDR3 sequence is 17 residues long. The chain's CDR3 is CASNPTYSGRSTDTQYF. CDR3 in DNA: TGCGCCAGTAACCCAACCTATAGCGGGAGAAGCACAGATACGCAGTATTTT.

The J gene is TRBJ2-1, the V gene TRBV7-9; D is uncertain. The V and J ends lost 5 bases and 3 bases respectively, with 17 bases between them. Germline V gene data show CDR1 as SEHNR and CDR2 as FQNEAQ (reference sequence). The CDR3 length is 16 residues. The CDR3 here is CASSRLKQGGYNEQFF. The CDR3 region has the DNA TGTGCCAGCAGCAGACTCAAACAAGGTGGCTACAATGAGCAGTTCTTC.

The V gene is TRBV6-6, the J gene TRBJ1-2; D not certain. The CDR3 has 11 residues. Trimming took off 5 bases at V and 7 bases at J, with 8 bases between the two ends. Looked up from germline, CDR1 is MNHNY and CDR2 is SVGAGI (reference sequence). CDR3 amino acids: CASSNQAGYTF. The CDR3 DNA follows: TGTGCCAGCAGTAACCAGGCTGGCTACACCTTC.

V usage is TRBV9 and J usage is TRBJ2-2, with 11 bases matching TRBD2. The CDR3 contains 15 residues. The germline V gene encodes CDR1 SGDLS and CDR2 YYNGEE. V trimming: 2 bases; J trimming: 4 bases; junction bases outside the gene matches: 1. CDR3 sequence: CASSVSGRATGELFF. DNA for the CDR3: TGTGCCAGCAGCGTTAGCGGGAGGGCCACCGGGGAGCTGTTTTTT.

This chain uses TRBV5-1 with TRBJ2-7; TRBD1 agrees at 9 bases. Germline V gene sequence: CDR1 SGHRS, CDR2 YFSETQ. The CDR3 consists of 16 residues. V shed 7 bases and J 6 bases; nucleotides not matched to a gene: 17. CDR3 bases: TGCGCCAGCGGGTACCGGGCGGGGACAGGGCTTAGCGAGCAGTACTTC. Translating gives CASGYRAGTGLSEQYF.

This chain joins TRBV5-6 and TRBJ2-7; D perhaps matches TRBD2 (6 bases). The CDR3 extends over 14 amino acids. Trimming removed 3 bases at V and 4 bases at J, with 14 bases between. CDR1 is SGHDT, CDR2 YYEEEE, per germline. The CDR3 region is CASSSDLLAYEQYF. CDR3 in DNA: TGTGCCAGCAGCTCTGATCTTCTAGCGTACGAGCAGTACTTC. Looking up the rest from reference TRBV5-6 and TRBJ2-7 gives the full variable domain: DAGVTQSPTHLIKTRGQQVTLRCSPKSGHDTVSWYQQALGQGPQFIFQYYEEEERQRGNFPDRFSGHQFPNYSSELNVNALLLGDSALYLCASSSDLLAYEQYFGPGTRLTVT.

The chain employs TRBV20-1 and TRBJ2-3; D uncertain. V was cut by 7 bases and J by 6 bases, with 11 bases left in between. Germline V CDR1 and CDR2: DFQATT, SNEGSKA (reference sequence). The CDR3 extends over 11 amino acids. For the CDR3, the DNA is TGCAGTGTTCGTCCCGAGGATACGCAGTATTTT. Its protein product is CSVRPEDTQYF.

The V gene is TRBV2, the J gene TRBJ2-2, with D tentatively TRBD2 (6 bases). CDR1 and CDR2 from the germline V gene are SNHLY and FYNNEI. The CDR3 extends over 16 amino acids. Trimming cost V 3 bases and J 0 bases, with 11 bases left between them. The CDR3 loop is CASSEWRGTNTGELFF. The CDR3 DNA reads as TGTGCCAGCAGTGAGTGGAGGGGCACGAACACCGGGGAGCTGTTTTTT.

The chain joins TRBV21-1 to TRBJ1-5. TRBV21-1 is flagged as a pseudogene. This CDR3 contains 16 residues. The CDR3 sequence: CASSKCREKSNQPQHF. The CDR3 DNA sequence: TGTGCCAGCAGCAAATGTAGGGAGAAGAGCAATCAGCCCCAGCATTTT.

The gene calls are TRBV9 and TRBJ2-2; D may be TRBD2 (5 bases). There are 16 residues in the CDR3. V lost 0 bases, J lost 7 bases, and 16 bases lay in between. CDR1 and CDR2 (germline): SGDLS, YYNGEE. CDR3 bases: TGTGCCAGCAGCGTAGAACTAGTACCGCGTGTCGGGGAGCTGTTTTTT. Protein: CASSVELVPRVGELFF.

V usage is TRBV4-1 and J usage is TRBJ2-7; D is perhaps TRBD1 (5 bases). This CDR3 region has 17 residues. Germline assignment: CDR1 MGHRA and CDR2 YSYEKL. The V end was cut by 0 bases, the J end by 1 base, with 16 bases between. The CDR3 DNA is TGCGCCAGCAGCCAAGAACCAGGGTTCCCCCCTTCCTACGAGCAGTACTTC. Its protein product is CASSQEPGFPPSYEQYF.